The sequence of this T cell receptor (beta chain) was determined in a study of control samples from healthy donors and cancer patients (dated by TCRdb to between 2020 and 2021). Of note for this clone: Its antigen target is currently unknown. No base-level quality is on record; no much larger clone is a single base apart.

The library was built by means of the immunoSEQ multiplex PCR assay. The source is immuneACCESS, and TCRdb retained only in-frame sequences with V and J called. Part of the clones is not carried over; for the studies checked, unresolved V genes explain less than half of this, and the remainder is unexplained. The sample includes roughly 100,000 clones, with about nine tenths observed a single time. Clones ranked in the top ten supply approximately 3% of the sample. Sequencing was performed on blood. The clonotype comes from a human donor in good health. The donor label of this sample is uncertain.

The CDR3 reads CASSQDLGGTGGFSGANVLTF. The nucleotides read TGTGCCAGCAGCCAAGATCTGGGAGGGACAGGGGGTTTTTCTGGGGCCAACGTCCTGACTTTC. The rearranged segments are TRBV3-1 (or the pseudogene TRBV3-2) and TRBJ2-6; 11 middle bases align to TRBD1. Sequences LGHDT (CDR1) and YNNKEL (CDR2) are obtained from the germline V gene (reference sequence). Ends trimmed: V by 0 bases, J by 1 base; bases unmatched to a gene: 11. Including the terminal cysteine and phenylalanine, the CDR3 comprises 21 residues. The DNA shown is the 63-base CDR3, in frame from base 1.